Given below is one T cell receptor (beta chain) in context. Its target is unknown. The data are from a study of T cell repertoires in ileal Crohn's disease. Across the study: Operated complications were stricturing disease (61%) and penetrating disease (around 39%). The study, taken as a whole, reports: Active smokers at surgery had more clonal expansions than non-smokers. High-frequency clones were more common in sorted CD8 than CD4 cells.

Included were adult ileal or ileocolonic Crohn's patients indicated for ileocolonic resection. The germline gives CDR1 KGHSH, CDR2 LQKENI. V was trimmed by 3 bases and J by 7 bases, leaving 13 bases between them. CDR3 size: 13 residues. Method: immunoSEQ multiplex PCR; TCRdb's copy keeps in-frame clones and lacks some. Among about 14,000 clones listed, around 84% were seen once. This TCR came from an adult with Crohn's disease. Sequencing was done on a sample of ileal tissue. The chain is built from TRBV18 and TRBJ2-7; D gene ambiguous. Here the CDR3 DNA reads TGTGCCAGCTCACCTGAGACATTTTGGGAGCAGTACTTC. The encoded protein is CASSPETFWEQYF.